This TCR beta chain was sequenced in a study of identical twins. A universal primer site arose from template switching, and cDNA bore unique molecular identifiers. TCRdb processed the 5' RACE reads anew with MiXCR; each CDR3 protein has one entry. The sample lists some 730,000 distinct CDR3 sequences, around a sixth occurring once. Regarding the study as a whole: Partly confounded zero-insertion analyses could result from invariant MAIT and iNKT cells. In cord blood, abundant beta clonotypes had fewer insertions; memory showed no trend. The authors drew conclusions from cross-sectional statistical analysis rather than following the same donors.

Details on this clonotype: Its target is unknown.

The CDR3 sequence is 16 residues long. Per germline, CDR1 SGHRS and CDR2 YFSETQ. V was pared by 0 bases and J by 6 bases, with 18 bases between. These same records also appear under a second study, on T cells expressing NK-cell markers.

This chain uses TRBV5-1 with TRBJ1-2; D possibly corresponds to TRBD1 (6 bases). The sequencing sample was made of PBMCs. The TCR sequence derives from a woman under 30 in good health. The CDR3 region has the DNA TGCGCCAGCAGCTTGGGTCATTACAGGGAGATGCATGGCTACACCTTC. It specifies CASSLGHYREMHGYTF. The whole variable domain, filled in from reference TRBV5-1 and TRBJ1-2, reads KAGVTQTPRYLIKTRGQQVTLSCSPISGHRSVSWYQQTPGQGLQFLFEYFSETQRNKGNFPGRFSGRQFSNSRSEMNVSTLELGDSALYLCASSLGHYREMHGYTFGSGTRLTVV.